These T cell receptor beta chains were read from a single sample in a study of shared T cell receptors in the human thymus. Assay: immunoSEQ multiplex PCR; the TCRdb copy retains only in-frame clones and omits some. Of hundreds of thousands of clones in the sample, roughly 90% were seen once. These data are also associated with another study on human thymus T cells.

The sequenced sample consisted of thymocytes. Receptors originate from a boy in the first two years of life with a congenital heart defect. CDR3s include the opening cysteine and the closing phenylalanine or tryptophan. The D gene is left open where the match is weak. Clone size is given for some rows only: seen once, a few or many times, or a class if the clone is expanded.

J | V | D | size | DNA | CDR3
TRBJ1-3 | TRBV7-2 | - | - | TGTGCCAGCAGCTCTTTCCGACAGGCGGATGGAAACACCATATATTTT | CASSSFRQADGNTIYF
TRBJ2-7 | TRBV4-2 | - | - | TGTGCCAGCAGCCAAGAGAGGTCCTACGAGCAGTACTTC | CASSQERSYEQYF
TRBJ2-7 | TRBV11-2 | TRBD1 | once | TGTGCCAGCAGCTCGGACAGGCCCTTCTACGAGCAGTACTTC | CASSSDRPFYEQYF
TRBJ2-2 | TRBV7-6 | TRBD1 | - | TGTGCCAGCAGCTTGCTACAGGGGGAATCCGGGGAGCTGTTTTTT | CASSLLQGESGELFF
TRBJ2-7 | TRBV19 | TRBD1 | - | TGTGCCAGTAGTTCAGGGGGTGTACCCTACGAGCAGTACTTC | CASSSGGVPYEQYF
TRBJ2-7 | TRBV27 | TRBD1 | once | TGTGCCAGCAGAAATCAGGGGGCAGTTCGCTACGAGCAGTACTTC | CASRNQGAVRYEQYF
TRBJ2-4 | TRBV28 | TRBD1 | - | TGTGCCAGCAGTTTATTCCCAGACAGGGGTCCCCTTATAGCCAAAAACATTCAGTACTTC | CASSLFPDRGPLIAKNIQYF
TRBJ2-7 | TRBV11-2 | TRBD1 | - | TGTGCCAGCAGCTTAATAGGGACAGACCCTATGGAGCAGTACTTC | CASSLIGTDPMEQYF
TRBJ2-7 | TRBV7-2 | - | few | TGTGCCAGCAGCCCCGGGACTGGCCCCTACGAGCAGTACTTC | CASSPGTGPYEQYF
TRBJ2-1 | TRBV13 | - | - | TGTGCCAGCAGCCTTGGAGCCCCAGCTTACAATGAGCAGTTCTTC | CASSLGAPAYNEQFF
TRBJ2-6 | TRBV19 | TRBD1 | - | TGTGCCAGTAGGGGGACAGGGGCTAGATCTGGGGCCAACGTCCTGACTTTC | CASRGTGARSGANVLTF
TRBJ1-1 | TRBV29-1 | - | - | TGCAGCGTTGGCCCCTGGGCCCGGACAGCTGAAGCTTTCTTT | CSVGPWARTAEAFF
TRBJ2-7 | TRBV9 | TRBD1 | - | TGTGCCAGCAGCCCACAGGACAGGGAACACGAGCAGTACTTC | CASSPQDREHEQYF
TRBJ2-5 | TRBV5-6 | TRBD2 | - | TGTGCCAGCAGCTTGGATCCGGGAGGCGAGACCCAGTACTTC | CASSLDPGGETQYF
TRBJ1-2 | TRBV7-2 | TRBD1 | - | TGTGCCAGCAGCTTCCCGGGACAGGCCCACTATGGCTACACCTTC | CASSFPGQAHYGYTF
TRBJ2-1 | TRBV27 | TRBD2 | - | TGTGCCAGCTTACGGCTAGCGGGAGGGCCGAGGGGTGAGCAGTTCTTC | CASLRLAGGPRGEQFF
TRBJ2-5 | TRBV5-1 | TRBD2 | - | TGCGCCAGCAGCTTGACCGGACTAGCGGGAGTCGATACCCAGTACTTC | CASSLTGLAGVDTQYF
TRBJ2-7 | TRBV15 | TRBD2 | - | TGTGCCACCAGCGGAACCGGACTAGCGGGACTGAACGAGCAGTACTTC | CATSGTGLAGLNEQYF